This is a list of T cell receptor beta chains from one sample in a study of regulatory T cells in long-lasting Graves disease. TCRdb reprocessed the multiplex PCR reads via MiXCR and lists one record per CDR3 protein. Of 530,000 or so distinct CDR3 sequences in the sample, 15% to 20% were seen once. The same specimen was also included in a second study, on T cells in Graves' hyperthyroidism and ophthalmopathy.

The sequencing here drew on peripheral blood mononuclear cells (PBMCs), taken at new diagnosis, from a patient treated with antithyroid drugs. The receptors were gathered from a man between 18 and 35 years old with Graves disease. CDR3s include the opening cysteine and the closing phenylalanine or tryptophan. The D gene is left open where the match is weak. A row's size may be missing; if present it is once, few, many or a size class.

CDR3aa: CASSLTLFQGTGETQYF; CDR3nt: TGTGCCAGCAGCTTAACCCTATTCCAGGGAACCGGGGAGACCCAGTACTTC; abundance: many; d_gene: .; j_gene: TRBJ2-5; v_gene: TRBV7-3
CDR3aa: CSARIGAGRDNEQFF; CDR3nt: TGCAGTGCTAGAATTGGGGCAGGGAGGGACAATGAGCAGTTCTTC; abundance: .; d_gene: TRBD2; j_gene: TRBJ2-1; v_gene: TRBV20-1
CDR3aa: CASRTGAYGYTF; CDR3nt: TGTGCCAGCAGGACAGGGGCCTATGGCTACACCTTC; abundance: many; d_gene: TRBD1; j_gene: TRBJ1-2; v_gene: TRBV2
CDR3aa: CASSLGFLAGAGGQFF; CDR3nt: TGTGCCAGCAGCTTAGGGTTTCTAGCGGGTGCTGGGGGGCAGTTCTTC; abundance: .; d_gene: TRBD2; j_gene: TRBJ2-1; v_gene: TRBV7-2
CDR3aa: CASSNGRAVNEQFF; CDR3nt: TGTGCCAGTAGTAACGGGAGGGCCGTCAATGAGCAGTTCTTC; abundance: .; d_gene: TRBD2; j_gene: TRBJ2-1; v_gene: TRBV19
CDR3aa: CASSLPGQREGETQYF; CDR3nt: TGTGCCAGCAGCTTACCGGGACAGAGAGAGGGAGAGACCCAGTACTTC; abundance: many; d_gene: TRBD1; j_gene: TRBJ2-5; v_gene: TRBV11-2
CDR3aa: CASIGTSYNEQFF; CDR3nt: TGCGCCAGCATCGGGACGTCCTACAATGAGCAGTTCTTC; abundance: many; d_gene: .; j_gene: TRBJ2-1; v_gene: TRBV5-1
CDR3aa: CSAVRDTSYEQYF; CDR3nt: TGCAGCGCAGTGCGGGACACATCCTACGAGCAGTACTTC; abundance: .; d_gene: .; j_gene: TRBJ2-7; v_gene: TRBV29-1
CDR3aa: CASSTTSGTSGRKGHEQYF; CDR3nt: TGTGCCAGCAGCACCACCTCCGGGACTAGCGGGAGGAAAGGGCACGAGCAGTACTTC; abundance: few; d_gene: TRBD2; j_gene: TRBJ2-7; v_gene: TRBV13
CDR3aa: CASLQGLLSNQPQHF; CDR3nt: TGTGCCAGCTTACAGGGGTTACTTAGCAATCAGCCCCAGCATTTT; abundance: few; d_gene: TRBD1; j_gene: TRBJ1-5; v_gene: TRBV28
CDR3aa: CASSHGQLQSHNSPLHF; CDR3nt: TGTGCCAGCAGCCATGGACAACTCCAAAGCCATAATTCACCCCTCCACTTT; abundance: few; d_gene: .; j_gene: TRBJ1-6; v_gene: TRBV7-9
CDR3aa: CASSLVSPPYNEQFF; CDR3nt: TGCGCCAGCAGCTTGGTTTCTCCACCTTACAATGAGCAGTTCTTC; abundance: many; d_gene: .; j_gene: TRBJ2-1; v_gene: TRBV5-1
CDR3aa: CASSRTGGSNTIYF; CDR3nt: TGTGCCAGCAGCCGGACAGGGGGCTCGAACACCATATATTTT; abundance: few; d_gene: TRBD1; j_gene: TRBJ1-3; v_gene: TRBV25-1
CDR3aa: CAWSVLTSVLRGEQYF; CDR3nt: TGTGCCTGGAGTGTACTCACTAGCGTCTTACGGGGGGAGCAGTACTTC; abundance: few; d_gene: TRBD2; j_gene: TRBJ2-7; v_gene: TRBV30
CDR3aa: CASSLMEGEETQYF; CDR3nt: TGTGCCAGCAGCTTAATGGAAGGGGAGGAGACCCAGTACTTC; abundance: .; d_gene: .; j_gene: TRBJ2-5; v_gene: TRBV7-9
CDR3aa: CASSLARTTYEQYF; CDR3nt: TGTGCCAGCAGCTTGGCCAGGACGACCTACGAGCAGTACTTC; abundance: few; d_gene: .; j_gene: TRBJ2-7; v_gene: TRBV5-5
CDR3aa: CSARALASYEQYF; CDR3nt: TGCAGTGCTAGAGCACTAGCGAGCTACGAGCAGTACTTC; abundance: many; d_gene: TRBD2; j_gene: TRBJ2-7; v_gene: TRBV20-1